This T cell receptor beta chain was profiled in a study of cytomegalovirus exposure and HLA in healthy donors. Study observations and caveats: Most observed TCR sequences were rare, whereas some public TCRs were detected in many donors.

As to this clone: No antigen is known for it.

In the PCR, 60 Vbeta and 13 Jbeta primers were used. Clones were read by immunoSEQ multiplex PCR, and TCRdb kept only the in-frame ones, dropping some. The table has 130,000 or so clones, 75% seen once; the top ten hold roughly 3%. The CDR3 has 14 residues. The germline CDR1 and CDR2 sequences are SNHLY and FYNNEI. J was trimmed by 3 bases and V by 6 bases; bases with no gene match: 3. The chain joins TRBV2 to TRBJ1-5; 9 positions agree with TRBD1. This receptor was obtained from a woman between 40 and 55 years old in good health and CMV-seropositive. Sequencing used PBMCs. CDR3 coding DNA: TGTGCCAGCAGCGACAGGGGGAACAATCAGCCCCAGCATTTT. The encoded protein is CASSDRGNNQPQHF.